These 14 T cell receptor beta chains originate from one sample sequenced in a study of shared clonotypes between healthy human individuals. Only in-frame clones appear in the TCRdb table, and some are missing; sequencing was by immunoSEQ multiplex PCR. The repertoire has 640,000 or so clones, less than 80% of them found once; the top ten carry 1.5% to 2%. The sequencing input was memory CD4+ T cells sorted from blood. Subset reported: CD45RA-negative fraction. The receptors here all came from a woman aged 25-40 years in good health.

The chain couples TRBV7-2 to TRBJ1-1; TRBD1 might be the D (5 bases). The V end was cut by 1 base, the J end by 5 bases, with 14 bases between. Germline V lookup: CDR1 SGHTA, CDR2 FQGNSA. The CDR3 consists of 15 residues. CDR3 protein: CASSLESGIGTEAFF. The DNA of the CDR3 is TGTGCCAGCAGCTTAGAATCAGGGATCGGAACTGAAGCTTTCTTT.

The rearrangement uses TRBV7-9 and TRBJ1-1; no firm D call. Trimming shortened V by 3 bases and J by 4 bases, and 9 bases separated the two germline ends. The length of the CDR3 is 13 residues. The germline V gene has CDR1 SEHNR and CDR2 FQNEAQ (reference sequence). The chain's CDR3 is CASSFQTSTEAFF. For the CDR3, the DNA is TGTGCCAGCAGCTTTCAGACGAGCACTGAAGCTTTCTTT.

V gene TRBV18 combines with J gene TRBJ2-7, with 15 bases identical to TRBD2. Trimming removed 3 bases from V and 0 bases from J; junction bases left unmatched: 6. CDR3 length: 18 amino acids. In germline, CDR1 is KGHSH, CDR2 LQKENI. The CDR3: CASSPGTSGRQSSYEQYF. CDR3 coding DNA: TGTGCCAGCTCACCGGGGACTAGCGGGAGGCAAAGCTCCTACGAGCAGTACTTC.

This clone appeared a few times. This chain links TRBV6-1 with TRBJ1-5; possibly TRBD1 for D (5 bases). This CDR3 contains 16 residues. The V and J ends lost 4 bases and 6 bases respectively, with 19 bases between them. The germline CDR1 and CDR2 sequences are MNHNS and SASEGT. The CDR3 spells CASSGQGPSFGQPQHF. In DNA form, the CDR3 reads TGTGCCAGCAGTGGGCAGGGCCCGTCATTCGGTCAGCCCCAGCATTTT.

The rearrangement uses TRBV12-1 and TRBJ1-5. TRBV12-1 is flagged as a pseudogene. This CDR3 region has 16 residues. The CDR3 protein is CASSWDLRRSNQPQHF. The CDR3 DNA reads TGTGCCAGCAGCTGGGACCTCCGCCGGAGCAATCAGCCCCAGCATTTT.

This clone has at least ten counts. This chain joins TRBV7-2 and TRBJ1-2; D ambiguous. V lost 1 base and J lost 8, with 8 bases in between. CDR3 size: 12 residues. In germline, CDR1 is SGHTA, CDR2 FQGNSA. The chain's CDR3 is CASSLVRQGYTF. CDR3 bases: TGTGCCAGCAGCTTAGTAAGGCAAGGCTACACCTTC.

The chain carries TRBV18 and TRBJ1-3; 7 bases map to TRBD1. Germline V lookup: CDR1 KGHSH, CDR2 LQKENI. J gave up 0 bases and V 3 bases, and 5 bases lay outside the gene matches. The CDR3 length is 16 residues. Here the CDR3 DNA reads TGTGCCAGCTCACCGAGGACAGGACTCTCTGGAAACACCATATATTTT. Translating it yields CASSPRTGLSGNTIYF.

This clone was recorded a few times. The chain carries TRBV30 and TRBJ1-1; 9 bases are a match to TRBD1. The CDR3 runs 14 residues. Per germline, CDR1 GTSNPN and CDR2 SVGIG (reference sequence). The V and J ends lost 4 bases and 7 bases, in that order; junction bases with no gene match: 10. Written as DNA, the CDR3 is TGTGCCTGGATGGGGTCGACAGGGGGTCTTGAAGCTTTCTTT. This encodes CAWMGSTGGLEAFF. The full variable domain, completed using reference TRBV30 and TRBJ1-1, is SQTIHQWPATLVQPVGSPLSLECTVEGTSNPNLYWYRQAAGRGLQLLFYSVGIGQISSEVPQNLSASRPQDRQFILSSKKLLLSDSGFYLCAWMGSTGGLEAFFGQGTRLTVV.

This clone was observed once. The chain is built from TRBV6-1 and TRBJ2-4, with D possibly TRBD2 on 6 matching bases. Trimming cost V 7 bases and J 0 bases, with 10 bases left between them. CDR3 length equals 14 residues. The germline gives CDR1 MNHNS, CDR2 SASEGT. CDR3 protein: CASTFSGAKNIQYF. The DNA of the CDR3 is TGTGCCAGCACTTTTAGCGGAGCCAAAAACATTCAGTACTTC.

In the case of this clone: This sample includes further DNA sequences coding for the same CDR3. This chain uses TRBV7-2 with TRBJ1-5; D unclear. Trimming removed 1 base from V and 4 bases from J, with 5 bases in between. The CDR3 contains 13 residues. The V gene's germline CDR1 is SGHTA and CDR2 FQGNSA. The CDR3 here is CASSLGFNQPQHF. The CDR3 DNA follows: TGTGCCAGCAGCTTAGGATTTAATCAGCCCCAGCATTTT.

V usage is TRBV6-6 and J usage is TRBJ2-2, with 7 bases aligning to TRBD1. The V gene's germline CDR1 is MNHNY and CDR2 SVGAGI (reference sequence). The CDR3 covers 15 residues. Trimming took 6 bases from V and 6 from J; bases not matched to a gene: 10. CDR3 protein: CASRRDSSFAGELFF. CDR3 DNA: TGTGCCAGCAGAAGGGACAGTAGTTTCGCCGGGGAGCTGTTTTTT.

A remark on this clone: This sample also contains other DNA sequences that code for the same CDR3. The chain employs TRBV5-1 and TRBJ1-1; D gene ambiguous. There are 12 residues in the CDR3. From germline, CDR1 is SGHRS and CDR2 YFSETQ. Trimming left V 1 base short and J 6 bases short, with 7 bases between. The CDR3: CASSLTGAEAFF. In DNA, the CDR3 is TGCGCCAGCAGCTTGACGGGAGCTGAAGCTTTCTTT.

This clone was seen only a few times. This chain links TRBV6-5 with TRBJ2-2, with D tentatively TRBD2 (6 bases). Deletions cut 6 bases from V and 5 bases from J, with 13 bases between. The length of the CDR3 is 14 residues. Germline CDR1 is MNHEY and CDR2 is SVGAGI. CDR3 loop: CASRVVRETGELFF. The CDR3 DNA reads TGTGCCAGCAGAGTGGTCCGGGAGACCGGGGAGCTGTTTTTT.

This rearrangement joins TRBV4-1 to TRBJ2-3, with 8 nucleotides matching TRBD1. Germline V lookup: CDR1 MGHRA, CDR2 YSYEKL. The CDR3 is 17 residues long. V shed 1 base, J shed 0 bases, and the junction held 6 bases outside the gene matches. In nucleotides, the CDR3 is TGCGCCAGCAGCCAAGCGCTGCAGGGGGCTAGCACAGATACGCAGTATTTT. The encoded protein is CASSQALQGASTDTQYF.